The source of this T cell receptor (beta chain) is a study of blood T cell repertoires in COVID-19. About the study: Researchers got acute and convalescent COVID-19 samples from the United States, Italy and Spain.

Original processing notes: Estimation of nucleated cell counts relied on the amplification of reference gene primers. Data came from immunoSEQ multiplex PCR; TCRdb stores just in-frame clones and leaves some out. The V and J calls and clone size were taken over from that table, and D and trimming were inferred from the DNA. Here the sample spans over 150,000 clones, approximately 88% being singletons. With 4 bases removed from V and 3 bases from J, the gap between germline ends came to 13 bases. Germline-derived CDR1 and CDR2 are SNHLY and FYNNEI. This CDR3 is 16 amino acids long. This receptor was taken from a woman in her sixties who had recovered from COVID-19. Sequenced sample: peripheral blood. V and J are TRBV2 and TRBJ1-6; TRBD1 is a possible D gene (5 bases). The CDR3 here is CASSARQGFYNSPLHF. Here the CDR3 DNA reads TGTGCCAGCAGTGCCCGCCAGGGTTTCTATAATTCACCCCTCCACTTT.